The 26 T cell receptor beta chains below come from one sample, sequenced in a study of type 1 regulatory T cells. Study results and caveats: Type 1 regulatory T cells had a more restricted TCR repertoire than non-type 1 regulatory T cells.

These receptors lack a known antigen. TCRdb reprocessed the reads with MiXCR, giving one entry per CDR3 protein. The table lists 65,000 to 80,000 distinct CDR3 sequences, around 20% of them singletons. The specimen was cultured type 1 regulatory T (Tr1) cells, either the whole culture or a sorted fraction (not recorded which). Source of these receptors: a human donor in good health.

V is TRBV24-1 and J is TRBJ2-1; possibly TRBD1 or TRBD2 for D (5 bases each). The ends were cut back, 1 base at V and 12 bases at J, with 9 bases in the middle. The length of the CDR3 is 12 residues. Germline V gene data show CDR1 as KGHDR and CDR2 as SFDVKD. The CDR3 DNA is TGTGCCACCAGTGATTTCCGGGACCTGCAGTTCTTC. It codes for CATSDFRDLQFF.

This clonotype was counted only a few times. The chain combines TRBV4-3 with TRBJ1-1; 7 nucleotides align to TRBD1. Germline CDR1 LGHNA, CDR2 YSLEER. The V and J ends lost 8 bases and 4 bases, in that order; junction bases with no gene match: 13. The CDR3 covers 15 residues. The CDR3 nucleotides are TGCGCCAGCTCACCGCTCGACAGGGAGATCACTGAAGCTTTCTTT. It codes for CASSPLDREITEAFF.

The V and J genes are TRBV6-6 and TRBJ2-5; no clear D gene. The CDR3 contains 14 residues. CDR1 and CDR2 from the germline V gene are MNHNY and SVGAGI (reference sequence). Deletions cut 6 bases from V and 2 bases from J, with 13 bases between. The CDR3 sequence: CASSLPGKQETQYF. As DNA, the CDR3 is TGTGCCAGCAGCCTTCCCGGAAAACAAGAGACCCAGTACTTC.

In regard to this clonotype: A far larger clone is just one base off, so this is likely a read error. V usage is TRBV11-3 and J usage is TRBJ2-1, with 9 nucleotides matching TRBD2. Trimming removed 1 base from V and 7 bases from J; junction bases left unmatched: 5. The length of the CDR3 is 15 residues. The germline V gene has CDR1 SGHNT and CDR2 YENEEA. The CDR3 here is CASSLGSGSWNEQFF. CDR3 in DNA: TGTGCCAGCAGCTTAGGTAGCGGGAGCTGGAATGAGCAGTTCTTC.

Only a few counts were recorded for this clonotype. The rearrangement links TRBV5-1 to TRBJ2-3, with 8 positions matching TRBD1. The V gene's germline CDR1 is SGHRS and CDR2 YFSETQ. The CDR3 length is 16 residues. The V segment lost 4 bases and the J segment 0 bases; nucleotides outside the gene matches: 7. CDR3 sequence: CASSTTTGASTDTQYF. Here the CDR3 DNA reads TGCGCCAGCAGCACTACGACAGGGGCTAGCACAGATACGCAGTATTTT.

The genes are TRBV20-1 and TRBJ2-7; the D gene is possibly TRBD2 (5 bases). Per germline, CDR1 DFQATT and CDR2 SNEGSKA (reference sequence). The CDR3 is 14 residues long. The CDR3 reads CSVRWAGGPYEQYF. The CDR3 nucleotides read TGCAGCGTTAGATGGGCCGGAGGACCCTACGAGCAGTACTTC.

V is TRBV12-3 or TRBV12-4 and J is TRBJ2-7; D is uncertain. The V and J ends lost 3 bases and 6 bases respectively, with 6 bases between them. This CDR3 comprises 11 residues. CDR3 in DNA: TGTGCCAGCAGTTTGAACGCCGAGCAGTACTTC. It translates to CASSLNAEQYF.

The chain's CDR3 is CSVGQGFNEQYF. CDR3 coding DNA: TGCAGCGTTGGACAGGGATTTAACGAGCAGTACTTC. The chain employs TRBV29-1 and TRBJ2-7; the match to TRBD1 covers 7 bases. Germline trimming cut 4 bases from V and 5 bases from J; bases unmatched to any gene: 5. The CDR3 has 12 amino acids. Germline V CDR1 and CDR2: SQVTM, ANQGSEA.

V is TRBV5-1 and J is TRBJ2-5; D uncertain. Trimming took off 4 bases at V and 4 bases at J, with 11 bases between the two ends. CDR3 length: 13 amino acids. CDR1 and CDR2 (germline): SGHRS, YFSETQ. CDR3 residues: CASSMDQRETQYF. CDR3 in DNA: TGCGCCAGCAGCATGGACCAACGAGAGACCCAGTACTTC.

This clonotype was picked up one time. V usage is TRBV7-8 and J usage is TRBJ2-3; D is uncertain. The CDR3 totals 12 residues. Trimming pared 5 bases from V and 3 bases from J, leaving 6 bases between. The germline V gene encodes CDR1 SGHVS and CDR2 FQNEAQ. The CDR3 reads CASSPKTDTQYF. CDR3 coding DNA: TGTGCCAGCAGCCCGAAGACAGATACGCAGTATTTT.

This clonotype was counted ten times or more. The chain combines TRBV20-1 with TRBJ2-1, with 7 bases that match TRBD2. The length of the CDR3 is 16 residues. V was clipped by 0 bases and J by 3 bases; unmatched bases: 8. Germline V gives CDR1 DFQATT, CDR2 SNEGSKA (reference sequence). CDR3 sequence: CSARDYGGGIYNEQFF. The DNA for the CDR3 is TGCAGTGCTAGAGATTATGGGGGAGGGATCTACAATGAGCAGTTCTTC.

V and J are TRBV2 and TRBJ2-7; 10 nucleotides line up with TRBD1. The V gene's germline CDR1 is SNHLY and CDR2 FYNNEI. The CDR3 has 15 residues. V was clipped by 8 bases and J by 6 bases; unmatched bases: 13. The CDR3 is CASRGYETGGGEQYF. The DNA of the CDR3 is TGTGCCAGCCGAGGATACGAGACAGGGGGCGGCGAGCAGTACTTC.

The chain's CDR3 is CASSLAGGASGNTEAFF. CDR3 sequence (DNA): TGCGCCAGCAGCTTGGCCGGGGGGGCCTCGGGGAACACTGAAGCTTTCTTT. The rearrangement uses TRBV5-1 and TRBJ1-1; a weak D match, TRBD1 (6 bases). The CDR3 sequence is 17 residues long. V was clipped by 0 bases and J by 1 base, with 16 bases between them. Per the germline V gene, CDR1 is SGHRS and CDR2 is YFSETQ.

A few counts support this clonotype. The V gene is TRBV12-3 or TRBV12-4, the J gene TRBJ2-2; possibly TRBD2 for D (5 bases). V lost 3 bases and J 7 bases, leaving 15 bases between the germline ends. The CDR3 is 15 amino acids. The DNA for the CDR3 is TGTGCCAGCAGTTTCCTCTCGGGGTTAGGCGGGGAGCTGTTTTTT. Protein sequence: CASSFLSGLGGELFF.

This clonotype was seen just once. The chain has TRBV5-1 and TRBJ2-6; TRBD1 agrees at 8 bases. The V gene end was trimmed by 6 bases and the J gene end by 1 base; junction bases not matched to a gene: 12. Germline V CDR1 and CDR2: SGHRS, YFSETQ. This CDR3 is built from 18 residues. CDR3 region: CASMAQGALSSGANVLTF. CDR3 DNA: TGCGCCAGCATGGCCCAGGGGGCCTTATCATCTGGGGCCAACGTCCTGACTTTC.

This clonotype was found a few times. The CDR3 does not close with the conserved phenylalanine or tryptophan, likely indicating a read error. The DNA is omitted, as the CDR3 cannot be located on it reliably, and the CDR3 follows TCRdb's listing. The rearrangement links TRBV28 to TRBJ1-2; the table assigns TRBD1, which was not confirmed against the DNA. The CDR3 is 17 amino acids in total, end residues counted. CDR1 MDHEN and CDR2 SYDVKM come from the germline V gene. The CDR3 is CASSSAGTGGLGAGVRV.

This clonotype was counted a few times. This CDR3 reads CASSHQQGGEDTQYF. DNA for the CDR3: TGCGCCAGCAGCCACCAACAGGGGGGAGAAGATACGCAGTATTTT. The gene calls are TRBV4-3 and TRBJ2-3; 8 nucleotides align to TRBD1. V lost 3 bases, J lost 5 bases, and 7 bases stayed unmatched. CDR3 size: 15 residues. Germline V CDR1 and CDR2: LGHNA, YSLEER.

This clonotype was seen only a few times. The genes are TRBV29-1 and TRBJ2-5; tentatively, D is TRBD1 (5 bases). Germline loops: CDR1 SQVTM, CDR2 ANQGSEA. The CDR3 length is 12 residues. The V end was cut by 4 bases, the J end by 5 bases, with 11 bases between. This CDR3 reads CSVGQGRETQYF. CDR3 DNA: TGCAGCGTTGGGCAGGGCCGGGAGACCCAGTACTTC. The entire variable domain, with the rest obtained from reference TRBV29-1 and TRBJ2-5, is as follows: SAVISQKPSRDICQRGTSLTIQCQVDSQVTMMFWYRQQPGQSLTLIATANQGSEATYESGFVIDKFPISRPNLTFSTLTVSNMSPEDSSIYLCSVGQGRETQYFGPGTRLLVL.

In its sample, this clonotype was seen a few times. DNA for the CDR3: TGTGCCAGCAGTTCAACAGGGACCAACGTCCTGACTTTC. This codes for CASSSTGTNVLTF. This chain joins TRBV6-6 and TRBJ2-6; tentative D call: TRBD1 (6 bases). V was trimmed by 4 bases and J by 8 bases, leaving 9 bases between them. The CDR3 runs to 13 residues. Germline assignment: CDR1 MNHNY and CDR2 SVGAGI (reference sequence).

In its sample, this clonotype ranks as medium-sized (0.01 to 0.1%). The chain carries TRBV5-1 and TRBJ2-4; D may be TRBD2 (7 bases). The germline gives CDR1 SGHRS, CDR2 YFSETQ. V was trimmed by 5 bases and J by 0 bases, leaving 24 bases between them. This CDR3 has 19 amino acids. The CDR3 reads CASSREGEGPAGAKNIQYF. Here the CDR3 DNA reads TGCGCCAGCAGTCGCGAGGGGGAGGGCCCCGCAGGAGCCAAAAACATTCAGTACTTC.

This clonotype was seen a few times. The genes are TRBV6-5 and TRBJ1-1; 8 bases agree with TRBD1. V was pared by 4 bases and J by 0 bases, with 7 bases of the junction left unmatched. Germline V gene lookup returns CDR1 MNHEY and CDR2 SVGAGI. The CDR3 runs 16 residues. The CDR3 here is CASSSQTGAMNTEAFF. The CDR3 nucleotides are TGTGCCAGCAGTTCTCAGACAGGGGCTATGAACACTGAAGCTTTCTTT.

This clonotype was counted ten times or more. The chain joins TRBV20-1 to TRBJ2-4; TRBD1 agrees at 7 bases. J was trimmed by 3 bases and V by 5 bases; bases with no gene match: 7. Germline lookup yields CDR1 DFQATT and CDR2 SNEGSKA (reference sequence). This CDR3 spans 14 amino acids. CDR3 protein: CSARPGGGKNIQYF. Here the CDR3 DNA reads TGCAGTGCTCGCCCAGGGGGTGGCAAAAACATTCAGTACTTC.

This clonotype turned up a few times. J is TRBJ1-1 and V is TRBV5-1; D is perhaps TRBD1 (5 bases). Trimming removed 2 bases from V and 0 bases from J, with 14 bases in between. Germline CDR1 SGHRS, CDR2 YFSETQ. The CDR3 totals 16 residues. The CDR3 here is CASSFRGTGMNTEAFF. CDR3 sequence (DNA): TGCGCCAGCAGCTTCCGAGGGACGGGAATGAACACTGAAGCTTTCTTT.

The table lists this clonotype with a few counts. V is TRBV5-1 and J is TRBJ2-1; TRBD1 aligns across 8 bases. This CDR3 has 17 residues. CDR1 is SGHRS, CDR2 YFSETQ, per germline. J gave up 6 bases and V 3 bases, and 14 bases lay outside the gene matches. CDR3 sequence (DNA): TGCGCCAGCAGCTACGGACAGGGAGTTTTACCGCGCAATGAGCAGTTCTTC. Protein: CASSYGQGVLPRNEQFF. Variable domain in full (rest from reference TRBV5-1 and TRBJ2-1): KAGVTQTPRYLIKTRGQQVTLSCSPISGHRSVSWYQQTPGQGLQFLFEYFSETQRNKGNFPGRFSGRQFSNSRSEMNVSTLELGDSALYLCASSYGQGVLPRNEQFFGPGTRLTVL.

Ten or more counts support this clonotype. The chain's CDR3 is CAITPTEGTDTQYF. The DNA for the CDR3 is TGTGCCATCACCCCCACTGAAGGCACAGATACGCAGTATTTT. The chain combines TRBV10-3 with TRBJ2-3; no clear D gene. CDR3 length equals 14 residues. The ends were cut back, 7 bases at V and 1 base at J, with 12 bases in the middle. Per the germline V gene, CDR1 is ENHRY and CDR2 is SYGVKD.

This clonotype has at least ten counts. V gene TRBV6-1 combines with J gene TRBJ2-6, with TRBD1 matching over 9 bases. The CDR3 contains 16 residues. The germline CDR1 and CDR2 sequences are MNHNS and SASEGT. The V segment lost 11 bases and the J segment 5 bases; nucleotides outside the gene matches: 13. CDR3 in amino acids: CAATGGGKAWANVLTF. Written as DNA, the CDR3 is TGTGCCGCCACAGGGGGCGGTAAGGCTTGGGCCAACGTCCTGACTTTC.